This is a list of T cell receptor beta chains from one sample in a study of T cells after yellow fever vaccination. TCRdb itself ran the 5' RACE reads through MiXCR, one entry per CDR3 protein. In the table there are over 110,000 distinct CDR3 sequences, 7.7% of which are singletons. The input for sequencing was CD4+ T cells sorted from PBMCs, taken 5 days after the yellow fever booster vaccination. Receptors originate from a man aged 25-45 years who received the YFV17D yellow fever vaccine. Each CDR3 is given without its conserved first and last residue. Fields, in order: clone size, V gene, CDR3 length, CDR3 protein. Not every row has a clone size; where given, it reads once, few, many or a size class.

abundance: many; v_gene: TRBV12-3/TRBV12-4; len: 14; CDR3aa: ASSTRLAGDQETQY
abundance: many; v_gene: TRBV7-2; len: 11; CDR3aa: ASSFPGLYEQY
abundance: many; v_gene: TRBV5-1; len: 11; CDR3aa: ASSSPSGGELF
abundance: many; v_gene: TRBV5-1; len: 13; CDR3aa: ASSPGSVSYNEQF
abundance: NA; v_gene: TRBV5-5; len: 11; CDR3aa: ASGPGPPYEQY
abundance: many; v_gene: TRBV30; len: 12; CDR3aa: AWSVSGGGTEAF
abundance: many; v_gene: TRBV7-3; len: 13; CDR3aa: ASSLDLARGDTQY
abundance: NA; v_gene: TRBV7-2; len: 10; CDR3aa: ASSSHPDTQY
abundance: many; v_gene: TRBV20-1; len: 10; CDR3aa: SAKVRRGTQY
abundance: many; v_gene: TRBV5-1; len: 12; CDR3aa: ASSAAGVVPEQY
abundance: NA; v_gene: TRBV7-9; len: 11; CDR3aa: ASSTQLVYEQY
abundance: many; v_gene: TRBV6-2/TRBV6-3; len: 11; CDR3aa: ASQTEDKNIQY
abundance: NA; v_gene: TRBV15; len: 13; CDR3aa: ATSLDRVKTNVLT
abundance: many; v_gene: TRBV12-3/TRBV12-4; len: 15; CDR3aa: ASSLGTSGRSTDTQY
abundance: many; v_gene: TRBV7-2; len: 12; CDR3aa: ASSPRTSTYEQY
abundance: many; v_gene: TRBV4-3; len: 9; CDR3aa: ASSHLNEQF
abundance: many; v_gene: TRBV5-1; len: 12; CDR3aa: ASSLESPGYEQY
abundance: many; v_gene: TRBV5-1; len: 12; CDR3aa: ASSQGATGNTIY
abundance: many; v_gene: TRBV5-1; len: 12; CDR3aa: ASSTGQELREQY
abundance: few; v_gene: TRBV7-2; len: 11; CDR3aa: ASSLRSGDEQF
abundance: NA; v_gene: TRBV5-1; len: 9; CDR3aa: ASSAGETQY
abundance: many; v_gene: TRBV30; len: 11; CDR3aa: AWSRGPYEEQY
abundance: NA; v_gene: TRBV30; len: 10; CDR3aa: AWTASYNEQF
abundance: many; v_gene: TRBV25-1; len: 14; CDR3aa: ASSAPLGGGDTEAF
abundance: many; v_gene: TRBV7-9; len: 13; CDR3aa: ASGIGQGYSYEQY
abundance: few; v_gene: TRBV28; len: 12; CDR3aa: ASSLSERGRALH
abundance: many; v_gene: TRBV5-1; len: 13; CDR3aa: ASSLASWTHNEQF
abundance: few; v_gene: TRBV20-1; len: 13; CDR3aa: SARRGGRSTDTQY
abundance: many; v_gene: TRBV5-1; len: 13; CDR3aa: ASSPAGTTTDTQY
abundance: NA; v_gene: TRBV7-2; len: 14; CDR3aa: ASSLGTGVVQNEQF
abundance: many; v_gene: TRBV24-1; len: 12; CDR3aa: ATSDPGQVNEQF
abundance: many; v_gene: TRBV5-1; len: 13; CDR3aa: ASSPRTGGDYEQY
abundance: many; v_gene: TRBV19; len: 15; CDR3aa: ASSPVAKGLAKNIQY
abundance: many; v_gene: TRBV20-1; len: 11; CDR3aa: SASGPGKYEQY
abundance: many; v_gene: TRBV7-9; len: 12; CDR3aa: ASSFDYSYNEQF
abundance: many; v_gene: TRBV6-2/TRBV6-3; len: 12; CDR3aa: ASTGGFMENIQY
abundance: many; v_gene: TRBV27; len: 13; CDR3aa: ASSLRGTYTDTQY
abundance: NA; v_gene: TRBV2; len: 16; CDR3aa: AFSTGTSVEKSSYEQY
abundance: many; v_gene: TRBV20-1; len: 11; CDR3aa: SALPGTPYEQY
abundance: few; v_gene: TRBV29-1; len: 11; CDR3aa: SGENRETGELF
abundance: NA; v_gene: TRBV6-5; len: 11; CDR3aa: ASRSPGHHGYT
abundance: many; v_gene: TRBV7-9; len: 13; CDR3aa: ASSFSRGTTGELF
abundance: many; v_gene: TRBV10-3; len: 12; CDR3aa: AIRERDPGNEQF
abundance: many; v_gene: TRBV9; len: 14; CDR3aa: ASSVAGTGGTDTQY
abundance: many; v_gene: TRBV29-1; len: 9; CDR3aa: SVGQLDEQY
abundance: many; v_gene: TRBV29-1; len: 10; CDR3aa: SVEDPLDEAF
abundance: few; v_gene: TRBV20-1; len: 13; CDR3aa: SAIQGDRGRVEQY
abundance: many; v_gene: TRBV5-1; len: 12; CDR3aa: ASSLGDSNYGYT
abundance: many; v_gene: TRBV6-2/TRBV6-3; len: 11; CDR3aa: ASGGLAVNEQF
abundance: many; v_gene: TRBV5-1; len: 12; CDR3aa: ASSLPAGLNEQF
abundance: many; v_gene: TRBV10-3; len: 12; CDR3aa: AISGQPTDYGYT
abundance: many; v_gene: TRBV15; len: 15; CDR3aa: ATSRDWGIAGLDEQY
abundance: many; v_gene: TRBV20-1; len: 13; CDR3aa: SARGGGEDWETQY
abundance: many; v_gene: TRBV4-3; len: 13; CDR3aa: ASSPSGDSYNEQF
abundance: many; v_gene: TRBV29-1; len: 11; CDR3aa: SVEELRNNEQF
abundance: many; v_gene: TRBV5-4; len: 13; CDR3aa: ASSSGYNYNSPLH
abundance: NA; v_gene: TRBV18; len: 12; CDR3aa: ASSSGSGVNEQF
abundance: many; v_gene: TRBV7-2; len: 13; CDR3aa: ASSLSWSGANVLT